Shown below are 20 T cell receptor beta chains from a single sample sequenced in a study of shared clonotypes between healthy human individuals (TCRdb year 2020). Libraries came from the immunoSEQ multiplex PCR assay. TCRdb holds this immuneACCESS table with in-frame rearrangements only. Some clones are missing; in checked studies, unresolved V genes explain under half, and the rest has no known cause. In this sample the table shows fewer than 1.6 million clones, approximately 98.5% of which occur a single time. The ten largest clonotypes hold over 0.3% of the sample. Sample: naive CD4+ T cells sorted from blood. According to the study, the label for this sample's cell subset or site signals: CD45RA+ positively selected. The receptors stem from a man aged 25-45 years in good health.

The CDR3 DNA follows: TGTGCCAGCTCACCGGTACCTGGGGCCAACGTCCTGACTTTC. This sequence encodes CASSPVPGANVLTF. The chain carries TRBV18 and TRBJ2-6; D is unresolved. The CDR3 totals 14 residues. V lost 3 bases to trimming and J lost 2 bases, with 5 bases between them. Germline CDR1 reads KGHSH; CDR2 reads LQKENI.

This rearrangement joins TRBV7-9 to TRBJ2-5, with D possibly being TRBD1 or TRBD2 (5 bases each). CDR1 is SEHNR and CDR2 is FQNEAQ in the germline V gene (reference sequence). The CDR3 spans 16 residues. V was pared by 1 base and J by 1 base, with 13 bases between. The CDR3 is CASSLGAGRIQETQYF. The CDR3 DNA is TGTGCCAGCAGCTTAGGGGCAGGGAGAATCCAAGAGACCCAGTACTTC.

The table lists this clone with a count of one. The chain links TRBV28 to TRBJ2-1; unclear D gene. The CDR3 length is 12 residues. The germline V gene has CDR1 MDHEN and CDR2 SYDVKM. V was trimmed by 2 bases and J by 13 bases, leaving 12 bases between them. CDR3 region: CASSLEEASQFF. The DNA for the CDR3 is TGTGCCAGCAGTTTAGAGGAAGCGTCCCAGTTCTTC.

In this sample, this clone turned up once. J is TRBJ2-2 and V is TRBV7-8, with no clear D. Between the trimmed V and J ends, which lost 1 base and 2 bases, there was a span of 8 bases. This CDR3 has 15 amino acids. CDR1 is SGHVS and CDR2 is FQNEAQ in the germline V gene. CDR3 in DNA: TGTGCCAGCAGCTTAGGGACCATCAACACCGGGGAGCTGTTTTTT. Translating it yields CASSLGTINTGELFF.

The chain is built from TRBV9 and TRBJ2-1, with D possibly TRBD2 on 6 matching bases. V lost 2 bases to trimming and J lost 3 bases, with 12 bases between them. This CDR3 comprises 15 residues. Germline-derived CDR1 and CDR2 are SGDLS and YYNGEE. The CDR3: CASSVLATNYNEQFF. DNA for the CDR3: TGTGCCAGCAGCGTTCTAGCGACAAACTACAATGAGCAGTTCTTC.

Worth noting for this clone: The identical CDR3 is also encoded by other nucleotide sequences in the sample. V and J are TRBV7-9 and TRBJ2-7; D is undetermined. Trimming removed 6 bases at V and 3 bases at J, with 6 bases between. CDR3 size: 11 residues. From germline, CDR1 is SEHNR and CDR2 FQNEAQ (reference sequence). The CDR3 here is CASSASYEQYF. Here the CDR3 DNA reads TGTGCCAGCAGTGCGAGCTACGAGCAGTACTTC.

The chain joins TRBV18 to TRBJ2-3; maybe TRBD1 (6 bases). The CDR3 is 14 amino acids. CDR1 and CDR2 from the germline V gene are KGHSH and LQKENI. V lost 5 bases and J 4 bases, leaving 13 bases between the germline ends. The CDR3 bases are TGTGCCAGCTCAGTAGACAGGTCATCAGATACGCAGTATTTT. It codes for CASSVDRSSDTQYF. The full variable domain, its missing parts supplied by reference TRBV18 and TRBJ2-3, is NAGVMQNPRHLVRRRGQEARLRCSPMKGHSHVYWYRQLPEEGLKFMVYLQKENIIDESGMPKERFSAEFPKEGPSILRIQQVVRGDSAAYFCASSVDRSSDTQYFGPGTRLTVL.

J is TRBJ1-5 and V is TRBV30, with D possibly matching TRBD1 (6 bases). Trimming took 2 bases from V and 7 from J, leaving 9 bases between them. Germline V gene sequence: CDR1 GTSNPN, CDR2 SVGIG (reference sequence). The CDR3 loop spans 12 amino acids. In nucleotides, the CDR3 is TGTGCCTGGAGTACAGGGAAACAGCCCCAGCATTTT. Translation gives CAWSTGKQPQHF. Filled out from reference TRBV30 and TRBJ1-5, the complete variable domain reads SQTIHQWPATLVQPVGSPLSLECTVEGTSNPNLYWYRQAAGRGLQLLFYSVGIGQISSEVPQNLSASRPQDRQFILSSKKLLLSDSGFYLCAWSTGKQPQHFGDGTRLSIL.

The chain combines TRBV5-1 with TRBJ2-7; D is perhaps TRBD1 (6 bases). CDR3 length equals 13 residues. In germline, CDR1 is SGHRS, CDR2 YFSETQ. The ends were cut back, 4 bases at V and 5 bases at J, with 13 bases in the middle. The CDR3 DNA follows: TGCGCCAGCAGCGGACAGTCTGTGGACGAGCAGTACTTC. It translates to CASSGQSVDEQYF.

V is TRBV9 and J is TRBJ1-3; possibly TRBD1 for D (5 bases). Germline-derived CDR1 and CDR2 are SGDLS and YYNGEE. The CDR3 has 15 residues. Trimming stripped 0 bases from V and 2 bases from J, with 9 bases between. CDR3 nucleotides: TGTGCCAGCAGCGTAGGTTGGACAACTGGAAACACCATATATTTT. Translation: CASSVGWTTGNTIYF.

The chain joins TRBV10-2 to TRBJ1-2, with 7 bases that match TRBD1. The germline CDR1 and CDR2 sequences are WSHSY and SAAADI. J lost 5 bases, V lost 0 bases, and 6 bases had no gene match. CDR3 length: 15 amino acids. Here the CDR3 DNA reads TGCGCCAGCAGTGAGTCAGGGGGACAGACTTATGGCTACACCTTC. Its translation: CASSESGGQTYGYTF.

The chain combines TRBV7-9 with TRBJ2-3; either TRBD1 or TRBD2 may supply D (7 bases each). Germline V CDR1 and CDR2: SEHNR, FQNEAQ (reference sequence). This CDR3 region has 16 residues. V lost 5 bases and J 2 bases, leaving 17 bases between the germline ends. This CDR3 is CASSPPGRGLTDTQYF. Here the CDR3 DNA reads TGTGCCAGCAGCCCGCCGGGGAGGGGGCTCACAGATACGCAGTATTTT.

CDR3 sequence reads: CASSPGGSGELFF. For the CDR3, the DNA is TGTGCCAGCAGCCCAGGAGGTTCCGGGGAGCTGTTTTTT. The chain employs TRBV7-3 and TRBJ2-2; D possibly corresponds to TRBD2 (5 bases). The length of the CDR3 is 13 residues. Looked up from germline, CDR1 is SGHTA and CDR2 is FQGTGA. V was trimmed by 5 bases and J by 6 bases, leaving 10 bases between them. The whole variable domain, remainder taken from reference TRBV7-3 and TRBJ2-2, is GAGVSQTPSNKVTEKGKYVELRCDPISGHTALYWYRQSLGQGPEFLIYFQGTGAADDSGLPNDRFFAVRPEGSVSTLKIQRTERGDSAVYLCASSPGGSGELFFGEGSRLTVL.

This chain uses TRBV11-1 with TRBJ2-7; no clear D. This CDR3 contains 12 residues. V dropped 8 bases and J dropped 4 bases, with 12 bases sitting between them. Germline V gives CDR1 SGHAT, CDR2 FQDESV (reference sequence). In DNA form, the CDR3 reads TGTGCCAGCTTCGCAGCCGGGTACGAGCAGTACTTC. Translating gives CASFAAGYEQYF.

The rearrangement uses TRBV15 and TRBJ2-7; D gene uncertain. The V end lost 5 bases, the J end lost 6 bases, and 17 bases lay between the germline ends. CDR1 is LNHNV and CDR2 is YYDKDF in the germline V gene (reference sequence). The CDR3 contains 14 residues. CDR3 DNA sequence: TGTGCCACCAGCGCGCGGAAACTCGGTTCCGAGCAGTACTTC. This gives the protein CATSARKLGSEQYF.

The rearrangement links TRBV28 to TRBJ2-2; D call uncertain. Germline assignment: CDR1 MDHEN and CDR2 SYDVKM. V lost 1 base and J 8 bases, leaving 5 bases between the germline ends. The CDR3 has 12 amino acids. The CDR3 DNA reads as TGTGCCAGCAGTTTATTGGGTGGGGAGCTGTTTTTT. Protein product: CASSLLGGELFF.

The chain links TRBV5-4 to TRBJ2-1, with 9 bases aligning to TRBD1. Germline loops: CDR1 SGHNT, CDR2 YYREEE (reference sequence). With 3 bases clipped from V and 3 bases from J, the junction kept 19 bases outside the gene matches. The CDR3 covers 20 residues. The CDR3 DNA is TGTGCCAGCAGCTCCGGGGCCAACGAGGGGACAGGGACAAACTACAATGAGCAGTTCTTC. Amino acids: CASSSGANEGTGTNYNEQFF.

The chain has TRBV27 and TRBJ2-2, with TRBD1 as a possible D gene (7 bases). Germline CDR1 reads MNHEY; CDR2 reads SMNVEV (reference sequence). Trimming shortened V by 6 bases and J by 3 bases, and 29 bases separated the two germline ends. The length of the CDR3 is 20 residues. CDR3 nucleotides: TGTGCCAGCAGGTCAGGGGGGAGCGCATCCGGCGGGGTGTACACCGGGGAGCTGTTTTTT. Translating it yields CASRSGGSASGGVYTGELFF.

The rearrangement links TRBV15 to TRBJ2-2; TRBD1 is a possible D gene (5 bases). Germline CDR1 LNHNV, CDR2 YYDKDF (reference sequence). Trimming took off 0 bases at V and 0 bases at J, with 14 bases between the two ends. This CDR3 region has 18 residues. The DNA for the CDR3 is TGTGCCACCAGCAGAGATAGTGGGGCCGCTGCGAACACCGGGGAGCTGTTTTTT. Translated: CATSRDSGAAANTGELFF.

The V call is TRBV6-1, the J call TRBJ2-5; TRBD2 matches at 15 bases. V lost 3 bases to trimming and J lost 4 bases; unmatched junction nucleotides: 9. The germline CDR1 and CDR2 sequences are MNHNS and SASEGT. CDR3 length equals 18 residues. CDR3: CASSEGLAGGDRGETQYF. CDR3 coding DNA: TGTGCCAGCAGTGAGGGACTAGCGGGAGGTGATAGGGGAGAGACCCAGTACTTC.